These 18 T cell receptor beta chains originate from one sample sequenced in a study of T cells in Graves' hyperthyroidism and ophthalmopathy. RNA transcripts were the template for amplifying TCR beta CDR3 regions. HTBI primers drove first-round RT-PCR of the TCR CDR3. One entry per CDR3 protein, called by TCRdb with MiXCR from the multiplex PCR reads. The sample contains 600,000 to 700,000 distinct CDR3 sequences, nearly 45% of which appear only once. The sequencing sample was made of peripheral blood or thyroid tissue (not recorded which). These receptors were taken from an adult man with Graves' disease, either hyperthyroidism or ophthalmopathy (not recorded which).

V gene TRBV12-3 or TRBV12-4 combines with J gene TRBJ1-3, with D uncertain. This CDR3 comprises 13 residues. The V gene lost 6 bases and the J gene lost 2 bases, with 8 bases spanning the gap. CDR3 in DNA: TGTGCCAGCAGACACTCAGCTGGAAACACCATATATTTT. Protein product: CASRHSAGNTIYF.

This clonotype was found many times. The rearrangement uses TRBV10-3 and TRBJ1-5; D is unclear. The CDR3 sequence is 15 residues long. Trimming pared 0 bases from V and 1 base from J, leaving 7 bases between. In germline, CDR1 is ENHRY, CDR2 SYGVKD. CDR3 sequence: CAISESGHSNQPQHF. For the CDR3, the DNA is TGTGCCATCAGTGAGTCTGGTCACAGCAATCAGCCCCAGCATTTT.

The chain employs TRBV4-1 and TRBJ1-5; TRBD1 agrees at 9 bases. J was trimmed by 5 bases and V by 6 bases; bases with no gene match: 5. The germline CDR1 and CDR2 sequences are MGHRA and YSYEKL. CDR3 length: 14 residues. CDR3: CASSRQGEHQPQHF. CDR3 nucleotide sequence: TGCGCCAGCAGTAGACAGGGGGAGCATCAGCCCCAGCATTTT.

This clonotype was seen a few times. This chain uses TRBV7-6 with TRBJ2-7, with no clear D. This CDR3 spans 15 amino acids. Between the trimmed V and J ends, which lost 3 bases and 4 bases, there was a span of 16 bases. The germline gives CDR1 SGHVS, CDR2 FNYEAQ. Here the CDR3 reads CASSFVSQAIYEQYF. CDR3 DNA sequence: TGTGCCAGCAGCTTCGTCAGTCAGGCGATATACGAGCAGTACTTC.

The table lists this clonotype with a few counts. The chain has TRBV6-5 and TRBJ1-5; a weak D match, TRBD1 (6 bases). The V gene's germline CDR1 is MNHEY and CDR2 SVGAGI. V was shortened by 6 bases and J by 7 bases, with 19 bases between the two germline ends. The CDR3 has 15 residues. The CDR3 region has the DNA TGTGCCAGCAGCGCCTCGGACAGACGGGGCCAGCCCCAGCATTTT. This sequence encodes CASSASDRRGQPQHF.

J is TRBJ2-7 and V is TRBV6-5; 9 nucleotides match TRBD2. The CDR3 has 14 amino acids. After removal of 4 bases from V and 6 bases from J, the junction contained 7 bases not matched to a gene. Germline-derived CDR1 and CDR2 are MNHEY and SVGAGI. The DNA of the CDR3 is TGTGCCAGCAGTTCACCGGGACTAGCCTGCGAGCAGTACTTC. Translated, it gives CASSSPGLACEQYF.

The chain is built from TRBV5-1 and TRBJ2-2; 7 nucleotides align to TRBD1. The CDR3 spans 13 residues. With 1 base clipped from V and 8 bases from J, the junction kept 2 bases outside the gene matches. Germline-derived CDR1 and CDR2 are SGHRS and YFSETQ. CDR3 sequence (DNA): TGCGCCAGCAGCTTGCCGGGACAGGGGGAGCTGTTTTTT. This sequence encodes CASSLPGQGELFF. The full variable domain, completed using reference TRBV5-1 and TRBJ2-2, is KAGVTQTPRYLIKTRGQQVTLSCSPISGHRSVSWYQQTPGQGLQFLFEYFSETQRNKGNFPGRFSGRQFSNSRSEMNVSTLELGDSALYLCASSLPGQGELFFGEGSRLTVL.

In its sample, this clonotype was seen a few times. The chain has TRBV7-3 and TRBJ1-2; a possible D gene is TRBD1 (5 bases). Trimming pared 3 bases from V and 4 bases from J, leaving 12 bases between. Germline V gene data show CDR1 as SGHTA and CDR2 as FQGTGA. The CDR3 runs to 14 residues. DNA of the CDR3: TGTGCCAGCAGCTTCAGTGATGACAGCTATGGCTACACCTTC. This encodes CASSFSDDSYGYTF.

Details on this clonotype: A much larger clone differs by one base, so this may be a read error. The CDR3 ends on some other residue instead of the conserved phenylalanine or tryptophan, so this is likely a read error. The rearrangement joins TRBV20-1 to TRBJ2-7; 8 nucleotides agree with TRBD1. Trimming at V came to 4 bases and at J to 3 bases, leaving 8 bases not matched to a gene. The CDR3 runs to 14 residues. Germline V gene lookup returns CDR1 DFQATT and CDR2 SNEGSKA (reference sequence). This chain's CDR3 is CSATRTGRGYEQYY. The CDR3 coding sequence is TGCAGTGCTACCCGGACAGGGAGAGGCTACGAGCAGTACTAC.

The V and J genes are TRBV7-6 and TRBJ1-5; D unclear. The CDR3 has 15 residues. CDR1 SGHVS and CDR2 FNYEAQ come from the germline V gene. V gave up 1 base and J gave up 8 bases, with 15 bases separating them. CDR3 region: CASSLEAEGYEPQHF. CDR3 bases: TGTGCCAGCAGCTTAGAAGCTGAAGGGTACGAGCCCCAGCATTTT.

The chain recombines TRBV5-1 with TRBJ1-1, with TRBD1 matching over 12 bases. Germline V gene sequence: CDR1 SGHRS, CDR2 YFSETQ. CDR3 size: 17 residues. V trimming: 4 bases; J trimming: 2 bases; junction bases outside the gene matches: 9. The CDR3 is CASSPGTGGYVNTEAFF. The CDR3 DNA sequence: TGCGCCAGCAGCCCCGGGACAGGGGGCTATGTAAACACTGAAGCTTTCTTT.

This clonotype has a count of ten or more. The V gene is TRBV7-8, the J gene TRBJ2-5, with 7 nucleotides matching TRBD1. After removal of 1 base from V and 4 bases from J, the junction contained 3 bases not matched to a gene. The germline V gene encodes CDR1 SGHVS and CDR2 FQNEAQ. The CDR3 totals 14 residues. The CDR3 bases are TGTGCCAGCAGCTTAGACGACAGGGTAGAGACCCAGTACTTC. Protein sequence: CASSLDDRVETQYF.

A few counts support this clonotype. The chain has TRBV5-4 and TRBJ2-6, with 9 positions matching TRBD1. The length of the CDR3 is 18 residues. Germline CDR1 SGHNT, CDR2 YYREEE (reference sequence). The ends lost 0 bases at V and 3 bases at J; junction bases unmatched: 7. This CDR3 is CASSLGGTGRFGANVLTF. The CDR3 DNA reads TGTGCCAGCAGCTTGGGGGGGACAGGGCGTTTTGGGGCCAACGTCCTGACTTTC.

CDR3 sequence (DNA): TGTGCCAGCAGTGCTGGCAGGGGGCAATACGGTGAAAAACTGTTTTTT. It translates to CASSAGRGQYGEKLFF. The rearrangement joins TRBV6-1 to TRBJ1-4, with 8 nucleotides matching TRBD1. CDR1 and CDR2 from the germline V gene are MNHNS and SASEGT. V lost 4 bases and J lost 7; bases outside the gene matches: 11. There are 16 residues in the CDR3.

The chain has TRBV13 and TRBJ1-3, with a possible D match to TRBD1 (5 bases). Germline V CDR1 and CDR2: PRHDT, FYEKMQ (reference sequence). The length of the CDR3 is 19 residues. V lost 8 bases and J lost 0, with 26 bases in between. The CDR3 reads CASQQRGRGTYFSGNTIYF. The CDR3 DNA is TGTGCCAGCCAACAACGGGGTCGGGGGACTTACTTCTCTGGAAACACCATATATTTT. The entire variable domain, with the rest obtained from reference TRBV13 and TRBJ1-3, is as follows: AAGVIQSPRHLIKEKRETATLKCYPIPRHDTVYWYQQGPGQDPQFLISFYEKMQSDKGSIPDRFSAQQFSDYHSELNMSSLELGDSALYFCASQQRGRGTYFSGNTIYFGEGSWLTVV.

V and J are TRBV6-5 and TRBJ1-1; 10 bases agree with TRBD1. The J call is in doubt because the DNA end fits TRBJ1-6 better. This CDR3 has 14 amino acids. Germline V gene data show CDR1 as MNHEY and CDR2 as SVGAGI. CDR3 sequence (DNA): TGTGCCATCGCCGTGACAGGGGGCGATTCACCCCTCCACTTT. Protein product: CAIAVTGGDSPLHF.

This clonotype was recorded a few times. The chain combines TRBV7-9 with TRBJ2-7; D may be TRBD2 (7 bases). Trimming removed 3 bases from V and 5 bases from J, with 14 bases in between. The CDR3 runs to 14 residues. The germline V gene has CDR1 SEHNR and CDR2 FQNEAQ (reference sequence). The CDR3 DNA is TGTGCCAGCAGCTTGGGGGGGCCGGCGGACGAGCAGTACTTC. Translating gives CASSLGGPADEQYF.

With respect to this clonotype: This sequence may be a read error, since a much larger clone differs from it by one base. J is TRBJ2-7 and V is TRBV7-2; no definite D call. Looked up from germline, CDR1 is SGHTA and CDR2 is FQGNSA. The CDR3 extends over 14 amino acids. CDR3: CASGFGGPNYEQYF. CDR3 nucleotide sequence: TGTGCCAGCGGCTTTGGTGGGCCGAACTACGAGCAGTACTTC.